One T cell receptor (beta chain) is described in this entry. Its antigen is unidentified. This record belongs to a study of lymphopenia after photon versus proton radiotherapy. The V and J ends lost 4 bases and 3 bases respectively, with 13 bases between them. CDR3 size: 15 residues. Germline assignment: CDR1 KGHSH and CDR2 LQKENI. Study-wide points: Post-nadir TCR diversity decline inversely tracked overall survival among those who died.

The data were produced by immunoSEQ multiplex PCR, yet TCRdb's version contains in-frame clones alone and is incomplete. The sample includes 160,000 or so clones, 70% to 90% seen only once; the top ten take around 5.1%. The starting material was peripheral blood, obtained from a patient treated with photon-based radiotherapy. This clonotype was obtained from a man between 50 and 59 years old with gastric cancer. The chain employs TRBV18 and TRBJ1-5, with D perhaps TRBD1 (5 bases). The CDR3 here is CASSRDEAYNQPQHF. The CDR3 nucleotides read TGTGCCAGCTCACGGGACGAAGCCTACAATCAGCCCCAGCATTTT. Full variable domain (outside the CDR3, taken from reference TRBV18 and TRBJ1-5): NAGVMQNPRHLVRRRGQEARLRCSPMKGHSHVYWYRQLPEEGLKFMVYLQKENIIDESGMPKERFSAEFPKEGPSILRIQQVVRGDSAAYFCASSRDEAYNQPQHFGDGTRLSIL.